Shown below are 27 T cell receptor beta chains from a single sample sequenced in a study of blood T cell repertoires in COVID-19. Profiling relied on immunoSEQ multiplex PCR, and the TCRdb table lists in-frame clones only, not all of them. The table lists approximately 150,000 clones, about 86% of them singletons, with around 20% in the top ten. Sequencing was done on a sample of peripheral blood. The receptors shown here come from a woman in her 70s who had recovered from COVID-19.

This sequence joins TRBV6-5 and TRBJ1-4, with 7 bases that match TRBD1. With V trimmed by 6 bases and J by 3 bases, 7 bases remained unmatched. Germline V gene lookup returns CDR1 MNHEY and CDR2 SVGAGI. The CDR3 runs to 15 residues. The CDR3 bases are TGTGCCAGCAGACCGACAGGGTGGGCTAATGAAAAACTGTTTTTT. Its translation is CASRPTGWANEKLFF.

J is TRBJ2-7 and V is TRBV18, with TRBD2 as a possible D gene (6 bases). This CDR3 is built from 16 residues. Germline-derived CDR1 and CDR2 are KGHSH and LQKENI. Trimming removed 6 bases from V and 2 bases from J, with 20 bases in between. As DNA, the CDR3 is TGTGCCAGCTCCCCCATTGGGGGTGGGGGGACCTACGAGCAGTACTTC. It translates to CASSPIGGGGTYEQYF.

The chain joins TRBV30 to TRBJ1-2, with D perhaps matching TRBD1 (5 bases). Germline V lookup: CDR1 GTSNPN, CDR2 SVGIG (reference sequence). The CDR3 sequence is 15 residues long. Between the trimmed V and J ends, which lost 0 bases and 7 bases, there was a span of 18 bases. The CDR3 bases are TGTGCCTGGAGTGTACTGGGGCAGGGTGCGGCTGGCTACACCTTC. Encoded protein: CAWSVLGQGAAGYTF. Looking up the rest from reference TRBV30 and TRBJ1-2 gives the full variable domain: SQTIHQWPATLVQPVGSPLSLECTVEGTSNPNLYWYRQAAGRGLQLLFYSVGIGQISSEVPQNLSASRPQDRQFILSSKKLLLSDSGFYLCAWSVLGQGAAGYTFGSGTRLTVV.

The chain employs TRBV4-2 and TRBJ2-1; 12 bases align to TRBD2. Germline V gene data show CDR1 as LGHNA and CDR2 as YNFKEQ. The junction had 5 bases not matched to a gene; V was cut back by 7 bases and J by 4 bases. This CDR3 contains 15 residues. The CDR3, as DNA: TGTGCCAGCACCGAGACTAGCGGGAGTTACAATGAGCAGTTCTTC. Its translation: CASTETSGSYNEQFF.

This clone was detected a few times. V is TRBV19 and J is TRBJ1-1; maybe TRBD1 (6 bases). Germline loops: CDR1 LNHDA, CDR2 SQIVND (reference sequence). This CDR3 comprises 11 residues. V lost 6 bases, J lost 11 bases, and 13 bases lay in between. Written as DNA, the CDR3 is TGTGCCAGTAGGGGGGCTCGTCGCGCTTTCTTT. This codes for CASRGARRAFF.

This rearrangement joins TRBV3-1 (or the pseudogene TRBV3-2) to TRBJ1-2; D may be TRBD1 (5 bases). The V end lost 2 bases, the J end lost 4 bases, and 11 bases lay between the germline ends. Per germline, CDR1 LGHDT and CDR2 YNNKEL (reference sequence). CDR3 length: 14 residues. The chain's CDR3 is CASSQRAGPYGYTF. The CDR3 bases are TGTGCCAGCAGCCAACGGGCAGGGCCCTATGGCTACACCTTC.

The chain has TRBV5-1 and TRBJ2-6; 7 positions agree with TRBD1. CDR3 length equals 18 residues. With V trimmed by 0 bases and J by 4 bases, 10 bases remained unmatched. Germline CDR1 reads SGHRS; CDR2 reads YFSETQ. Written as DNA, the CDR3 is TGCGCCAGCAGCTTGGCTCGGGACAGCTCCCAAGGGGCCAACGTCCTGACTTTC. It yields the protein CASSLARDSSQGANVLTF.

The chain recombines TRBV25-1 with TRBJ1-2, with a possible D match to TRBD1 (5 bases). This CDR3 spans 14 amino acids. The germline V gene has CDR1 MGHDK and CDR2 SYGVNS. The V and J ends lost 4 bases and 7 bases respectively, with 16 bases between them. The CDR3 loop is CASSGRRGSFGYTF. The CDR3 bases are TGTGCCAGCAGTGGACGTAGGGGCTCCTTTGGCTACACCTTC.

V is TRBV7-9 and J is TRBJ1-6; maybe TRBD1 (6 bases). This CDR3 is 16 amino acids long. The germline V and J ends were trimmed by 1 base and 9 bases, with 16 bases remaining between them. Germline CDR1 and CDR2: SEHNR and FQNEAQ (reference sequence). The CDR3 DNA is TGTGCCAGCAGCTTAGGGGGGCCTCCCCATGGTTCACCCCTCCACTTT. It specifies CASSLGGPPHGSPLHF.

The rearrangement links TRBV18 to TRBJ2-2, with TRBD1 identical over 9 bases. CDR1 and CDR2 from the germline V gene are KGHSH and LQKENI. This CDR3 has 15 residues. The junction had 6 bases not matched to a gene; V was cut back by 6 bases and J by 4 bases. CDR3 amino acids: CASSRDRASTGELFF. For the CDR3, the DNA is TGTGCCAGCTCCCGGGACAGGGCTTCCACCGGGGAGCTGTTTTTT.

This clone was observed a few times. The chain couples TRBV27 to TRBJ1-1; D might be TRBD1 (5 bases). The germline CDR1 and CDR2 sequences are MNHEY and SMNVEV (reference sequence). The CDR3 is 15 residues long. V shed 5 bases and J shed 4 bases, with 17 bases lying between them. The CDR3 is CASSPSRTPRTEAFF. The CDR3 DNA reads as TGTGCCAGCAGTCCTTCCCGGACACCCCGCACTGAAGCTTTCTTT.

The chain couples TRBV19 to TRBJ2-3; no clear D. The V end was cut by 4 bases, the J end by 1 base, with 12 bases between. The CDR3 has 15 residues. Germline V gene data show CDR1 as LNHDA and CDR2 as SQIVND (reference sequence). The CDR3 DNA reads as TGTGCCAGTAGTACCCGGCGACTCGGCACAGATACGCAGTATTTT. Translating it yields CASSTRRLGTDTQYF.

The chain is built from TRBV6-5 and TRBJ2-1, with D possibly TRBD2 on 7 matching bases. The V end was cut by 7 bases, the J end by 3 bases, with 16 bases between. Germline V CDR1 and CDR2: MNHEY, SVGAGI. The CDR3 length is 15 residues. CDR3 amino acids: CASTSGGANYNEQFF. The CDR3 nucleotides are TGTGCCAGCACCAGTGGGGGGGCCAACTACAATGAGCAGTTCTTC.

The gene calls are TRBV6-1 and TRBJ1-4; D gene ambiguous. Germline CDR1 and CDR2: MNHNS and SASEGT. The CDR3 consists of 13 residues. Trimming shortened V by 3 bases and J by 5 bases, and 7 bases separated the two germline ends. The CDR3 spells CASSDGSNEKLFF. The CDR3 DNA reads TGTGCCAGCAGTGACGGGTCAAATGAAAAACTGTTTTTT.

The chain has TRBV7-2 and TRBJ2-6, with D possibly matching TRBD1 (6 bases). Germline values: CDR1 SGHTA, CDR2 FQGNSA. The CDR3 totals 17 residues. V dropped 0 bases and J dropped 4 bases, with 13 bases sitting between them. The CDR3 region is CASSLASLGAGANVLTF. For the CDR3, the DNA is TGTGCCAGCAGCTTAGCATCTCTGGGGGCCGGGGCCAACGTCCTGACTTTC.

The chain joins TRBV6-5 to TRBJ2-7, with TRBD2 identical over 11 bases. The CDR3 is 15 amino acids. V was clipped by 6 bases and J by 3 bases; unmatched bases: 7. CDR1 is MNHEY and CDR2 is SVGAGI in the germline V gene. CDR3 sequence: CASSTPGTSGYEQYF. CDR3 coding DNA: TGTGCCAGCAGCACCCCCGGGACTAGCGGCTACGAGCAGTACTTC.

This clone came up many times. The chain has TRBV5-1 and TRBJ2-1, with 11 bases matching TRBD2. The CDR3 consists of 15 residues. After removal of 6 bases from V and 4 bases from J, the junction contained 6 bases not matched to a gene. Germline assignment: CDR1 SGHRS and CDR2 YFSETQ. The CDR3 region is CASTRTSGGYNEQFF. DNA of the CDR3: TGCGCCAGCACCCGAACTAGCGGGGGATACAATGAGCAGTTCTTC.

The chain combines TRBV9 with TRBJ2-5, with 7 bases fitting TRBD2. The ends lost 0 bases at V and 7 bases at J; junction bases unmatched: 6. CDR1 is SGDLS and CDR2 is YYNGEE in the germline V gene. The CDR3 length is 14 residues. CDR3 sequence (DNA): TGTGCCAGCAGCGTAGCTCGGGGCGGGGGGACCCAGTACTTC. It yields the protein CASSVARGGGTQYF.

The chain links TRBV5-1 to TRBJ1-2, with TRBD1 as a possible D gene (5 bases). Germline V CDR1 and CDR2: SGHRS, YFSETQ. The CDR3 covers 15 residues. V gave up 1 base and J gave up 0 bases, with 10 bases separating them. This CDR3 is CASSLLGHSNYGYTF. Written as DNA, the CDR3 is TGCGCCAGCAGCTTGCTTGGACACTCTAACTATGGCTACACCTTC.

V usage is TRBV7-9 and J usage is TRBJ2-7, with TRBD2 matching over 7 bases. V shed 8 bases and J 3 bases; nucleotides not matched to a gene: 4. This CDR3 has 12 amino acids. Germline V gives CDR1 SEHNR, CDR2 FQNEAQ (reference sequence). The CDR3 region has the DNA TGTGCCAGCCGAGGACTAGACTACGAGCAGTACTTC. Its protein product is CASRGLDYEQYF.

The sample holds one count of this clone. This chain joins TRBV4-1 and TRBJ1-2; D is possibly TRBD1 (6 bases). This CDR3 comprises 17 residues. V was trimmed by 0 bases and J by 5 bases, leaving 19 bases between them. Germline CDR1 reads MGHRA; CDR2 reads YSYEKL. CDR3 protein: CASSQDSLPGTPYGYTF. The CDR3 region has the DNA TGCGCCAGCAGCCAAGATTCTCTCCCCGGGACACCGTATGGCTACACCTTC.

The chain carries TRBV19 and TRBJ2-2; D possibly corresponds to TRBD1 (6 bases). The CDR3 loop spans 14 amino acids. Germline V gives CDR1 LNHDA, CDR2 SQIVND (reference sequence). Deletions cut 6 bases from V and 2 bases from J, with 10 bases between. The CDR3 protein is CASRDRRNTGELFF. CDR3 DNA: TGTGCCAGTAGAGACAGGCGTAACACCGGGGAGCTGTTTTTT.

This clone has a single count. This chain joins TRBV29-1 and TRBJ2-7, with 13 bases fitting TRBD2. Looked up from germline, CDR1 is SQVTM and CDR2 is ANQGSEA. With V trimmed by 6 bases and J by 2 bases, 4 bases remained unmatched. This CDR3 region has 14 residues. The DNA for the CDR3 is TGCAGCGTCGTCACTAGCGGGAGGGCCTACGAGCAGTACTTC. Its translation is CSVVTSGRAYEQYF.

V and J are TRBV2 and TRBJ2-7, with 7 bases that match TRBD1. Germline V gene lookup returns CDR1 SNHLY and CDR2 FYNNEI. CDR3 length: 13 amino acids. V was clipped by 6 bases and J by 3 bases; unmatched bases: 5. CDR3 sequence: CASSMGQSYEQYF. The CDR3 nucleotides are TGTGCCAGCAGCATGGGACAGAGCTACGAGCAGTACTTC.

The rearrangement uses TRBV11-3 and TRBJ2-1; no reliable D call. Germline V lookup: CDR1 SGHNT, CDR2 YENEEA. The CDR3 is made up of 14 amino acids. Trimming shortened V by 5 bases and J by 7 bases, and 15 bases separated the two germline ends. The CDR3 DNA follows: TGTGCCAGCAGCATCCGTAGTCTCCCGAATGAGCAGTTCTTC. Its translation is CASSIRSLPNEQFF.

Concerning this clone: The sample carries other DNA sequences with the same CDR3. V is TRBV9 and J is TRBJ1-1; 7 bases are a match to TRBD1. This CDR3 comprises 14 residues. The V segment lost 1 base and the J segment 1 base; nucleotides outside the gene matches: 1. Germline V lookup: CDR1 SGDLS, CDR2 YYNGEE. This CDR3 reads CASSVTGANTEAFF. Written as DNA, the CDR3 is TGTGCCAGCAGCGTAACAGGGGCGAACACTGAAGCTTTCTTT.

This rearrangement joins TRBV28 to TRBJ1-1, with D possibly matching TRBD1 (5 bases). V was trimmed by 3 bases and J by 7 bases, leaving 6 bases between them. The CDR3 has 11 residues. Germline CDR1 is MDHEN and CDR2 is SYDVKM. The CDR3 loop reads CASSLGGEAFF. In DNA, the CDR3 is TGTGCCAGCAGTTTGGGGGGTGAAGCTTTCTTT.